This is a list of T cell receptor beta chains from one sample in a study of cytomegalovirus exposure and HLA in healthy donors. Here immunoSEQ multiplex PCR was the method, and the copy in TCRdb shows in-frame clones only, minus some. This sample has about 78,000 clones, with 72% found just once. Sequencing input: PBMCs. The receptors were sampled from a woman in her 40s in good health and CMV-seropositive. The CDR3 runs from the conserved cysteine through the conserved F or W. D genes are given only for firm matches. Size values are once, few and many counts, or a class for expanded clones, and some rows have none.

. 16 TRBD1 TRBJ1-2 TRBV10-3 CAISEPSGTGIGGYTF TGTGCCATCAGTGAGCCCTCTGGGACAGGGATCGGTGGCTACACCTTC
. 15 . TRBJ1-1 TRBV6-5 CASSFRSGRGTEAFF TGTGCCAGCAGTTTCCGGTCTGGCCGAGGCACTGAAGCTTTCTTT
once 12 . TRBJ1-2 TRBV9 CASTMGGDGYTF TGTGCCAGCACGATGGGGGGGGATGGCTACACCTTC
. 14 . TRBJ2-7 TRBV7-9 CASSLASANYEQYF TGTGCCAGCAGCTTGGCTAGCGCAAACTACGAGCAGTACTTC
. 13 . TRBJ2-3 TRBV6-1 CASGGDLTDTQYF TGTGCCAGCGGCGGCGATCTGACAGATACGCAGTATTTT
. 15 TRBD1 TRBJ1-2 TRBV4-1 CASSLRDRGNYGYTF TGCGCCAGCAGCCTCCGCGACAGGGGGAACTATGGCTACACCTTC
. 14 TRBD1 TRBJ2-7 TRBV14 CASSQGTGPYEQYF TGTGCCAGCAGCCAAGGGACAGGGCCCTACGAGCAGTACTTC
. 15 TRBD2 TRBJ2-3 TRBV28 CASSLMRGGRNTQYF TGTGCCAGCAGTTTGATGCGGGGGGGCAGGAATACGCAGTATTTT
. 16 TRBD2 TRBJ2-5 TRBV7-9 CASSGLAGGFQETQYF TGTGCCAGCAGTGGACTAGCGGGGGGGTTTCAAGAGACCCAGTACTTC
. 13 TRBD2 TRBJ2-7 TRBV7-2 CASSPGGSLGQYF TGTGCCAGCAGCCCGGGGGGGTCCTTGGGGCAGTACTTC
. 17 TRBD1 TRBJ2-6 TRBV5-1 CASSLGDSRSGANVLTF TGCGCCAGCAGCTTGGGGGACAGCCGCTCTGGGGCCAACGTCCTGACTTTC
. 12 . TRBJ1-6 TRBV27 CASSSVNSPLHF TGTGCCAGCAGTTCAGTCAATTCACCCCTCCACTTT
once 14 TRBD1 TRBJ1-1 TRBV30 CAWSAGQGHTEAFF TGTGCCTGGAGCGCCGGACAGGGTCACACTGAAGCTTTCTTT
. 12 TRBD1 TRBJ1-2 TRBV18 CASSLTGNGYTF TGTGCCAGCTCTCTGACAGGGAATGGCTACACCTTC
. 15 . TRBJ1-2 TRBV27 CASSLGDGGNYGYTF TGTGCCAGCAGTTTAGGGGACGGGGGAAACTATGGCTACACCTTC
. 13 . TRBJ1-4 TRBV6-5 CASSTDFTEKLFF TGTGCCAGCAGCACAGATTTTACTGAAAAACTGTTTTTT
. 14 . TRBJ2-3 TRBV6-5 CASSYGVATDTQYF TGTGCCAGCAGTTACGGCGTAGCGACAGATACGCAGTATTTT
. 14 . TRBJ1-1 TRBV4-2 CASSQLTGNTEAFF TGTGCCAGCAGCCAATTGACGGGGAACACTGAAGCTTTCTTT
. 14 . TRBJ1-2 TRBV4-1 CASSQPEQGRGYTF TGCGCCAGCAGCCAGCCCGAACAGGGACGGGGCTACACCTTC
. 15 TRBD1 TRBJ2-2 TRBV7-3 CASSPGTANTGELFF TGTGCCAGCAGCCCCGGGACAGCGAACACCGGGGAGCTGTTTTTT
. 16 . TRBJ2-7 TRBV7-9 CASSLWLLDRTYEQYF TGTGCCAGCAGCCTATGGCTACTTGACAGGACCTACGAGCAGTACTTC
. 15 . TRBJ2-7 TRBV18 CASSPSTGTAGEQYF TGTGCCAGCTCACCCTCTACAGGGACCGCCGGTGAGCAGTACTTC
. 15 TRBD1 TRBJ2-2 TRBV6-5 CASSSGGAGTGELFF TGTGCCAGCAGTTCAGGGGGCGCGGGCACCGGGGAGCTGTTTTTT
once 15 TRBD1 TRBJ2-3 TRBV5-1 CASSRTGSVSDTQYF TGCGCCAGCAGCCGGACAGGGAGTGTCTCAGATACGCAGTATTTT
. 13 . TRBJ2-3 TRBV18 CASSSGFTDTQYF TGTGCCAGCTCCAGCGGCTTCACAGATACGCAGTATTTT
. 12 . TRBJ1-6 TRBV7-2 CASSLYSSPLHF TGTGCCAGCAGCTTATACTCCTCACCCCTCCACTTT
. 11 . TRBJ2-7 TRBV5-1 CASRSGYEQYF TGCGCCAGCCGCTCCGGCTACGAGCAGTACTTC
. 12 . TRBJ1-2 TRBV6-6 CASSYGARGYTF TGTGCCAGCAGTTACGGAGCCCGCGGCTACACCTTC
few 15 . TRBJ1-1 TRBV5-1 CASSLEGALFTEAFF TGCGCCAGCAGCTTGGAGGGAGCGCTCTTCACTGAAGCTTTCTTT
few 18 TRBD1 TRBJ2-4 TRBV5-4 CASSLGGTGASWENIQYF TGTGCCAGCAGCTTGGGCGGGACAGGGGCCTCGTGGGAAAACATTCAGTACTTC
. 13 TRBD2 TRBJ2-1 TRBV30 CAWMTSMRNEQFF TGTGCCTGGATGACTAGCATGAGGAATGAGCAGTTCTTC
few 12 TRBD1 TRBJ1-1 TRBV6-5 CASSSRTGEAFF TGTGCCAGCAGTTCCCGGACAGGCGAAGCTTTCTTT
. 14 . TRBJ2-1 TRBV30 CAWSRPGVANEQFF TGTGCCTGGAGTAGGCCCGGGGTGGCGAATGAGCAGTTCTTC
few 12 . TRBJ1-1 TRBV6-6 CAITNRNTEAFF TGTGCCATTACAAACAGAAACACTGAAGCTTTCTTT
. 14 TRBD1 TRBJ1-4 TRBV30 CAWDRTGLNEKLFF TGTGCCTGGGACCGGACAGGCCTAAATGAAAAACTGTTTTTT
. 17 . TRBJ1-4 TRBV28 CASSPYLIRPPGEKLFF TGTGCCAGCAGTCCTTACCTCATCCGGCCCCCGGGGGAAAAACTGTTTTTT
once 16 . TRBJ2-5 TRBV4-1 CASSRQPPGNQETQYF TGCGCCAGCAGCCGACAGCCCCCAGGCAATCAAGAGACCCAGTACTTC
. 16 TRBD2 TRBJ2-5 TRBV4-2 CASSQGRGGITETQYF TGTGCCAGCAGCCAAGGACGGGGGGGCATTACAGAGACCCAGTACTTC
. 16 TRBD1 TRBJ2-2 TRBV5-8 CASSSTGGDNTGELFF TGTGCCAGCAGCTCGACAGGGGGCGATAACACCGGGGAGCTGTTTTTT
. 13 TRBD1 TRBJ1-2 TRBV30 CAWSPGTVYGYTF TGTGCCTGGAGCCCCGGGACAGTCTATGGCTACACCTTC
once 15 . TRBJ1-5 TRBV28 CASSWGGASNQPQHF TGTGCCAGCAGTTGGGGGGGGGCGAGCAATCAGCCCCAGCATTTT
. 14 . TRBJ2-7 TRBV18 CASSLSGQAGEQYF TGTGCCAGCTCACTCTCCGGACAGGCGGGGGAGCAGTACTTC
. 13 . TRBJ2-7 TRBV18 CASSPGETYEQYF TGTGCCAGCTCACCCGGGGAAACCTACGAGCAGTACTTC